The rows below give T cell receptor beta chains drawn from one sample of a study of graft-versus-host responses after intestinal transplantation. Clones were sequenced by immunoSEQ multiplex PCR, and TCRdb holds only the in-frame ones, with some missing. The repertoire holds tens of thousands of clones, with more than 70% as singletons. These receptors' targets are unknown. The sample in question was unstimulated CD4+ T cells sorted from spleen or lymph node cells, obtained before transplant. The source of these receptors is a human donor who was the organ donor for an intestinal transplant. Both conserved end residues are part of each CDR3. The order of the fields is V gene, J gene, clone size, D gene, CDR3 protein, CDR3 DNA. The D gene is left open where the match is weak. Size is stated for part of the rows, as once, few or many counts, or as a class when the clone is expanded.

>TRBV28|TRBJ2-7|-|TRBD1
CASSSPGQLLTGQYF
TGTGCCAGCAGTTCCCCGGGACAGCTGCTAACAGGGCAGTACTTC
>TRBV28|TRBJ2-3|once|TRBD2
CATAAPGGRGDTDTQYF
TGTGCCACCGCCGCCCCGGGGGGGAGAGGGGACACAGATACGCAGTATTTT
>TRBV5-1|TRBJ2-3|-|-
CASSLAGASTDTQYF
TGCGCCAGCAGCTTGGCGGGAGCCAGCACAGATACGCAGTATTTT
>TRBV6-6|TRBJ2-3|-|TRBD2
CGTSNTDTQYF
TGTGGGACTAGCAACACAGATACGCAGTATTTT
>TRBV11-2|TRBJ2-1|-|-
CASSLDSRAGEQFF
TGTGCCAGCAGCTTAGATTCTCGCGCAGGGGAGCAGTTCTTC
>TRBV7-3|TRBJ2-1|-|TRBD2
CASSRAGGWSNEQFF
TGTGCCAGCAGTCGAGCGGGAGGCTGGAGCAATGAGCAGTTCTTC
>TRBV7-2|TRBJ2-3|-|TRBD2
CASSWGTSGGRTDTQYF
TGTGCCAGCAGCTGGGGGACTAGCGGGGGGCGCACAGATACGCAGTATTTT
>TRBV19|TRBJ1-5|-|-
CASTPGRGNQPQHF
TGTGCCAGTACCCCGGGGAGGGGAAATCAGCCCCAGCATTTT
>TRBV7-3|TRBJ2-5|-|TRBD2
CASSLGLAGVETQYF
TGTGCCAGCAGCCTAGGACTAGCGGGAGTTGAGACCCAGTACTTC
>TRBV7-9|TRBJ2-3|-|-
CASSYRVLGTDTQYF
TGTGCCAGCAGCTACAGGGTCTTGGGCACAGATACGCAGTATTTT
>TRBV2|TRBJ2-3|once|-
CASRGGPSDTQYF
TGTGCCAGCAGGGGGGGACCGTCAGATACGCAGTATTTT
>TRBV19|TRBJ2-3|-|TRBD1
CASSPHRGRGNTDTQYF
TGTGCCAGTAGCCCGCACAGGGGTCGGGGAAACACAGATACGCAGTATTTT
>TRBV7-8|TRBJ1-6|-|-
CASSLNDGLSSYNSPLHF
TGTGCCAGCAGCTTAAATGACGGGTTAAGCTCCTATAATTCACCCCTCCACTTT
>TRBV29-1|TRBJ2-3|-|-
CSVEDRREGTDTQYF
TGCAGCGTTGAAGATCGGAGGGAGGGCACAGATACGCAGTATTTT
>TRBV10-3|TRBJ2-4|-|-
CAISESAGLAKNIQYF
TGTGCCATCAGTGAGTCGGCGGGATTAGCCAAAAACATTCAGTACTTC
>TRBV6-1|TRBJ1-4|-|-
CASSKQGSGEKLFF
TGTGCCAGCAGTAAACAGGGAAGCGGTGAAAAACTGTTTTTT
>TRBV29-1|TRBJ2-3|-|-
CSVDSRFTDTQYF
TGCAGCGTTGATAGTCGGTTCACAGATACGCAGTATTTT
>TRBV6-1|TRBJ2-7|-|TRBD2
CASSYRLALNEQYF
TGTGCCAGCAGCTATAGACTAGCGCTAAACGAGCAGTACTTC
>TRBV7-2|TRBJ2-7|-|TRBD2
CASSLDGRGYEQYF
TGTGCCAGCAGCTTAGACGGGAGGGGTTACGAGCAGTACTTC
>TRBV28|TRBJ2-3|-|TRBD2
CASSLPPGSGRGTDTQYF
TGTGCCAGCAGTTTACCCCCGGGTAGCGGGAGAGGTACAGATACGCAGTATTTT
>TRBV5-6|TRBJ1-3|-|-
CASSEYGTHSGNTIYF
TGTGCCAGCAGCGAATACGGGACTCACTCTGGAAACACCATATATTTT
>TRBV20-1|TRBJ1-1|-|-
CSARDQIQAFF
TGCAGTGCTAGAGATCAGATTCAAGCTTTCTTT
>TRBV7-9|TRBJ1-4|few|-
CASSLRGTEKLFF
TGTGCCAGCAGCTTACGGGGAACCGAAAAACTGTTTTTT
>TRBV4-2|TRBJ2-7|-|-
CASSQVGAGEQYF
TGTGCCAGCAGCCAAGTTGGCGCGGGCGAGCAGTACTTC
>TRBV9|TRBJ1-3|once|-
CASSVASGAGNTIYF
TGTGCCAGCAGCGTAGCAAGCGGGGCTGGAAACACCATATATTTT
>TRBV2|TRBJ2-3|-|TRBD2
CASQLRLAGGPAGWEQYF
TGTGCCAGCCAATTGAGACTAGCGGGAGGCCCTGCTGGGTGGGAGCAGTATTTT
>TRBV7-2|TRBJ1-1|-|-
CASSFNRDPEAFF
TGTGCCAGCAGCTTCAACAGGGACCCTGAAGCTTTCTTT
>TRBV19|TRBJ2-6|-|TRBD1
CASTLTQGALSGANVLTF
TGTGCCAGTACCTTGACACAGGGGGCCCTCTCTGGGGCCAACGTCCTGACTTTC
>TRBV5-4|TRBJ2-7|-|-
CASSFPQGLLSEQYF
TGTGCCAGCAGCTTCCCGCAGGGGCTCCTCTCCGAGCAGTACTTC
>TRBV11-2|TRBJ1-4|-|-
CASSLGPATNEKLFF
TGTGCCAGCAGCTTAGGGCCTGCAACTAATGAAAAACTGTTTTTT
>TRBV7-3|TRBJ2-6|-|TRBD2
CASSFSSGVSGANVLTF
TGTGCCAGCAGCTTCTCTAGCGGGGTCTCTGGGGCCAACGTCCTGACTTTC
>TRBV30|TRBJ2-5|-|-
CAWSPKEYETQYF
TGTGCCTGGAGCCCGAAGGAGTACGAGACCCAGTACTTC
>TRBV7-9|TRBJ2-1|-|TRBD2
CASTHQLAGGSNEQFF
TGTGCCAGCACCCACCAGCTAGCGGGAGGGAGCAATGAGCAGTTCTTC
>TRBV15|TRBJ1-2|-|TRBD1
CATSRGTGDYGYTF
TGTGCCACCAGCAGAGGAACAGGGGACTATGGCTACACCTTC
>TRBV7-8|TRBJ2-3|-|-
CASSRGQPYSSTDTQYF
TGTGCCAGCAGCCGAGGACAGCCATACTCTAGCACAGATACGCAGTATTTT
>TRBV2|TRBJ2-1|few|-
CASSEGGGEQFF
TGTGCCAGCAGTGAAGGGGGCGGTGAGCAGTTCTTC
>TRBV27|TRBJ2-5|-|TRBD2
CASSSYQGLAGGSGQETQYF
TGTGCCAGCAGTTCGTACCAGGGACTAGCGGGAGGCTCCGGGCAAGAGACCCAGTACTTC
>TRBV28|TRBJ2-3|-|-
CASSSGGPQGDTQYF
TGTGCCAGCAGTTCCGGCGGGCCACAGGGAGATACGCAGTATTTT
>TRBV5-1|TRBJ2-2|-|TRBD1
CASSLYRGSTGELFF
TGCGCCAGCAGCTTGTACAGGGGATCAACCGGGGAGCTGTTTTTT
>TRBV6-5|TRBJ1-5|-|-
CASSYSSGQPQHF
TGTGCCAGCAGTTACTCGTCGGGTCAGCCCCAGCATTTT
>TRBV5-4|TRBJ2-5|-|TRBD1
CASSLTQGAETQYF
TGTGCCAGCAGCTTGACACAGGGGGCCGAGACCCAGTACTTC
>TRBV9|TRBJ2-1|-|-
CASSGGLGLEQFF
TGTGCCAGCAGCGGAGGACTTGGCCTGGAGCAGTTCTTC
>TRBV5-1|TRBJ2-3|-|TRBD2
CASSTGVKAGVDTQYF
TGCGCCAGCAGCACTGGGGTAAAAGCGGGAGTGGATACGCAGTATTTT
>TRBV29-1|TRBJ1-1|-|-
CSVWARATEAFF
TGCAGCGTTTGGGCCAGGGCGACTGAAGCTTTCTTT
>TRBV19|TRBJ2-1|-|TRBD2
CASTPGLDSYNEQFF
TGTGCCAGTACCCCAGGACTAGACTCCTACAATGAGCAGTTCTTC
>TRBV11-2|TRBJ2-7|-|-
CASSLVGSYEQYF
TGTGCCAGCAGCTTAGTCGGCTCCTACGAGCAGTACTTC
>TRBV6-1|TRBJ2-5|-|-
CASSERGRGLRETQYF
TGTGCCAGCAGTGAAAGGGGGCGGGGATTACGAGAGACCCAGTACTTC
>TRBV4-1|TRBJ2-7|-|-
CASSQAQGRSEQYF
TGCGCCAGCAGCCAAGCCCAGGGGCGAAGCGAGCAGTACTTC
>TRBV7-9|TRBJ2-2|-|-
CASSGDTGELFF
TGTGCCAGCTCCGGGGACACCGGGGAGCTGTTTTTT
>TRBV5-1|TRBJ1-1|-|-
CASSFGTTNTEAFF
TGCGCCAGCAGCTTTGGTACAACGAACACTGAAGCTTTCTTT
>TRBV11-2|TRBJ2-1|once|TRBD1
CASTWGQGDYNEQFF
TGTGCCAGCACCTGGGGGCAGGGGGACTACAATGAGCAGTTCTTC